Listed below are T cell receptor beta chains from one sample, sequenced in a study of PD-1 blockade in classical Hodgkin lymphoma. TCRdb's table, derived via immunoSEQ multiplex PCR, lists solely in-frame clones and lacks some. The repertoire holds tens of thousands of clones, with roughly 86% as singletons. Source: peripheral blood mononuclear cells (PBMCs), taken before the second cycle of nivolumab. The receptors shown here come from a human donor with classical Hodgkin lymphoma. Both conserved end residues are part of each CDR3. The D gene is left open where the match is weak. Only part of the rows carry a size: once, few, many, or a class if the clone is expanded.

v_gene,abundance,d_gene,len,j_gene,CDR3aa,CDR3nt
TRBV10-3,.,TRBD1,15,TRBJ2-7,CAISGPGTGGYEQYF,TGTGCCATCAGTGGGCCCGGGACAGGGGGCTACGAGCAGTACTTC
TRBV2,.,.,14,TRBJ1-4,CASSEQRSVEKLFF,TGTGCCAGCAGTGAACAGAGATCCGTTGAAAAACTGTTTTTT
TRBV14,.,.,16,TRBJ2-6,CASSHPVGSGANVLTF,TGTGCCAGCAGCCACCCTGTAGGTTCTGGGGCCAACGTCCTGACTTTC
TRBV11-2,once,TRBD2,15,TRBJ2-5,CASSLDGGGRETQYF,TGTGCCAGCAGCTTAGACGGGGGGGGCCGAGAGACCCAGTACTTC
TRBV4-3,.,.,16,TRBJ2-3,CASSPGGARGTDTQYF,TGCGCCAGCAGCCCAGGTGGCGCCCGGGGAACAGATACGCAGTATTTT
TRBV6-6,.,.,15,TRBJ1-1,CASRGKQELNTEAFF,TGTGCCAGCAGGGGAAAGCAGGAGCTCAACACTGAAGCTTTCTTT
TRBV7-2,.,.,16,TRBJ1-1,CASSSSGVGGSTEAFF,TGTGCCAGCAGCTCCTCAGGGGTGGGGGGTAGCACTGAAGCTTTCTTT
TRBV7-2,once,.,16,TRBJ1-2,CASSLGGGTASYGYTF,TGTGCCAGCAGCTTAGGAGGAGGGACCGCATCTTATGGCTACACCTTC
TRBV9,medium-sized,.,15,TRBJ2-7,CASSVGRGVDYEQYF,TGTGCCAGCAGCGTAGGGCGAGGGGTAGACTACGAGCAGTACTTC
TRBV4-3,.,.,17,TRBJ2-2,CASGHLPGTLSTGELFF,TGCGCCAGCGGCCACCTTCCCGGGACACTTAGCACCGGGGAGCTGTTTTTT
TRBV6-4,.,.,15,TRBJ2-2,CASSDNPNGPGELFF,TGTGCCAGCAGTGACAACCCCAATGGCCCCGGGGAGCTGTTTTTT
TRBV6-1,.,TRBD2,15,TRBJ2-7,CASREDSGGAGEQYF,TGTGCCAGCAGGGAGGATAGCGGGGGGGCTGGGGAGCAGTACTTC
TRBV30,.,TRBD2,17,TRBJ2-3,CAWSGRGEPLQWDTQYF,TGTGCCTGGAGCGGCCGGGGGGAACCACTGCAGTGGGATACGCAGTATTTT
TRBV28,.,TRBD1,14,TRBJ2-7,CASTSTGTGYEQYF,TGTGCCAGCACCTCCACCGGGACAGGGTACGAGCAGTACTTC
TRBV7-6,.,.,13,TRBJ2-7,CASSSRRGGEQYF,TGTGCCAGCAGCTCCCGGCGGGGTGGCGAGCAGTACTTC
TRBV4-3,.,.,16,TRBJ1-5,CASSQEAGTFDQPQHF,TGCGCCAGCAGCCAAGAAGCAGGGACCTTCGATCAGCCCCAGCATTTT
TRBV30,few,TRBD1,13,TRBJ1-6,CAWRGQGSLPLHF,TGTGCCTGGAGGGGACAGGGCTCTTTACCCCTCCACTTT
TRBV15,.,.,17,TRBJ1-6,CATSRGLGGMGDSPLHF,TGTGCCACCAGCAGAGGTCTTGGGGGGATGGGGGATTCACCCCTCCACTTT
TRBV6-5,.,TRBD2,13,TRBJ2-3,CASSGLGRDTQYF,TGTGCCAGCAGCGGACTAGGTCGAGATACGCAGTATTTT
TRBV28,.,.,15,TRBJ1-3,CASSSPRYSGNTIYF,TGTGCCAGCAGTTCCCCCAGGTACTCTGGAAACACCATATATTTT
TRBV7-8,.,.,15,TRBJ1-1,CASSRGWGGNTEAFF,TGTGCCAGCAGCCGCGGGTGGGGGGGTAACACTGAAGCTTTCTTT
TRBV7-2,few,.,15,TRBJ1-4,CASSLSAGTNEKLFF,TGTGCCAGCAGCTTATCAGCGGGTACTAATGAAAAACTGTTTTTT
TRBV4-3,few,.,18,TRBJ1-5,CASSQDEPPIVSNQPQHF,TGCGCCAGCAGCCAAGATGAGCCACCCATAGTTAGCAATCAGCCCCAGCATTTT
TRBV25-1,few,.,18,TRBJ2-5,CASSGVYAAPGVQETQYF,TGTGCCAGCAGTGGGGTATATGCTGCTCCCGGGGTCCAAGAGACCCAGTACTTC
TRBV7-9,.,.,14,TRBJ1-4,CASSQARENEKLFF,TGTGCCAGCAGCCAGGCCAGGGAGAATGAAAAACTGTTTTTT
TRBV18,.,.,12,TRBJ1-2,CASSPVLDGYTF,TGTGCCAGCTCACCGGTCCTGGATGGCTACACCTTC
TRBV28,.,.,11,TRBJ2-7,CASSSWGEQYF,TGTGCCAGCAGTTCCTGGGGCGAGCAGTACTTC
TRBV28,.,.,14,TRBJ1-1,CASSLLNMNTEAFF,TGTGCCAGCAGTTTATTAAATATGAACACTGAAGCTTTCTTT
TRBV5-6,.,.,13,TRBJ1-1,CASSVQGVGAAFF,TGTGCCAGCAGCGTACAGGGAGTAGGGGCGGCTTTCTTT
TRBV5-6,.,TRBD1,14,TRBJ1-2,CASSLGQGATGYTF,TGTGCCAGCAGCTTGGGACAGGGGGCGACCGGCTACACCTTC
TRBV6-4,few,TRBD2,17,TRBJ2-3,CASSDSPSSGGTDTQYF,TGTGCCAGCAGTGACTCGCCCTCTAGCGGGGGCACAGATACGCAGTATTTT
TRBV29-1,.,.,15,TRBJ2-4,CSVEDPPRPKNIQYF,TGCAGCGTTGAAGATCCCCCGAGGCCCAAAAACATTCAGTACTTC
TRBV7-9,.,.,14,TRBJ1-1,CASSLMAVNTEAFF,TGTGCCAGCAGCTTAATGGCGGTGAACACTGAAGCTTTCTTT
TRBV6-5,.,.,15,TRBJ1-2,CASSPRNRDPYGYTF,TGTGCCAGCAGCCCGCGCAACAGGGATCCGTATGGCTACACCTTC
TRBV28,.,.,12,TRBJ1-2,CASSPRSYGYTF,TGTGCCAGCAGTCCCAGGAGTTATGGCTACACCTTC
TRBV29-1,.,.,15,TRBJ2-3,CSVARGSTSTDTQYF,TGCAGCGTTGCACGGGGTTCTACTAGCACAGATACGCAGTATTTT
TRBV11-2,once,.,13,TRBJ1-1,CASSFADRSEAFF,TGTGCCAGCAGCTTTGCGGACCGCTCTGAAGCTTTCTTT
TRBV6-4,.,.,13,TRBJ2-1,CASSAADNNEQFF,TGTGCCAGCAGTGCAGCGGACAACAATGAGCAGTTCTTC
TRBV7-6,.,TRBD1,21,TRBJ1-1,CASSSLPPDRGRGGGNTEAFF,TGTGCCAGCAGCTCGCTTCCCCCGGACAGGGGCCGCGGAGGGGGGAACACTGAAGCTTTCTTT
TRBV18,.,.,15,TRBJ1-1,CASSPSLNGNTEAFF,TGTGCCAGCTCACCCTCCCTAAACGGTAACACTGAAGCTTTCTTT
TRBV4-1,.,TRBD2,17,TRBJ2-1,CASSHREASGGYNEQFF,TGCGCCAGCAGCCATCGCGAAGCTAGCGGGGGCTACAATGAGCAGTTCTTC
TRBV5-1,.,.,14,TRBJ1-2,CASSLRGLEDGYTF,TGCGCCAGCAGCTTGCGGGGACTAGAGGATGGCTACACCTTC
TRBV27,.,TRBD1,15,TRBJ2-7,CASSFSGTGGYEQYF,TGTGCCAGCAGTTTCTCCGGGACAGGGGGCTACGAGCAGTACTTC
TRBV7-9,.,TRBD1,13,TRBJ1-2,CASSLDRAYGYTF,TGTGCCAGCAGCTTGGACAGGGCCTATGGCTACACCTTC
TRBV5-4,once,TRBD1,12,TRBJ1-2,CASSPGGGGYTF,TGTGCCAGCAGCCCCGGAGGGGGCGGCTACACCTTC
TRBV7-7,.,.,15,TRBJ2-1,CASSLGTSSYNEQFF,TGTGCCAGCAGCTTAGGAACTAGCTCCTACAATGAGCAGTTCTTC